This T cell receptor beta chain was observed in a study of T cell repertoires in aging, cancer and after chemotherapy. The template was genomic DNA from peripheral blood, not RNA. Multiplex touch-down PCR with TRB-A/B primers amplified rearranged V-D-J TRB sequences. TCRdb reprocessed the multiplex PCR reads via MiXCR and lists one record per CDR3 protein. The sample records some 2,300 distinct CDR3 sequences, roughly 23% being singletons. Trimming took 2 bases from V and 6 from J, leaving 13 bases between them. CDR3 size: 14 residues. Germline lookup yields CDR1 SGHVS and CDR2 FNYEAQ. In its sample, this clonotype ranks as medium-sized.

This TCR was recovered from a human donor with a solid tumor. Material: blood. This chain connects TRBV7-6 to TRBJ1-2; a possible D gene is TRBD1 (6 bases). CDR3 in DNA: TGTGCCAGCAGCTTAAATTCAGGGGCTGATGGCTACACCTTC. Translation gives CASSLNSGADGYTF.